These 29 T cell receptor beta chains came from one sample sequenced in a study of T-cell memory formation after mild COVID-19. TCRdb re-called the 5' RACE reads through MiXCR, storing one row per CDR3 protein. The sample has roughly 480,000 distinct CDR3 sequences; around a quarter are singletons. Sequenced: PBMCs or a T cell subset sorted from them (not recorded which). These receptors were collected from an adult woman who had mild COVID-19 (a few samples of this study predate the infection). Cell type and time point are not known.

The gene calls are TRBV12-3 or TRBV12-4 and TRBJ2-5; TRBD1 aligns across 7 bases. The J call is doubtful: the DNA matches TRBJ2-7 better. The CDR3 is 16 residues long. The CDR3, as DNA: TGTGCCAGCAGTTCAGGGACAGTCCGAAACTCCTACGAGCAGTACTTC. It translates to CASSSGTVRNSYEQYF.

This clonotype showed up just a few times. The CDR3 DNA reads as TGTGCCAGCAGTTCTTTGGGGGAGGGCTACGAGCAGTACTTC. Its translation is CASSSLGEGYEQYF. This chain connects TRBV27 to TRBJ2-7, with 7 nucleotides matching TRBD2. Per the germline V gene, CDR1 is MNHEY and CDR2 is SMNVEV (reference sequence). Losses at the gene ends were 4 bases for V and 3 bases for J; bases not matched to a gene: 6. CDR3 length equals 14 residues.

The rearrangement links TRBV19 to TRBJ2-1; the match to TRBD1 covers 8 bases. Trimming cost V 1 base and J 16 bases; bases outside gene matches: 9. Germline CDR1 LNHDA, CDR2 SQIVND (reference sequence). The CDR3 runs 13 residues. The DNA for the CDR3 is TGTGCCAGTAGTATAGGCGGGACAGGAGGGGACTTCTTC. As protein: CASSIGGTGGDFF.

This clonotype was seen a few times. The J gene is TRBJ1-1, the V gene TRBV7-9; perhaps TRBD1 as D (5 bases). The CDR3 totals 15 residues. Germline CDR1 reads SEHNR; CDR2 reads FQNEAQ (reference sequence). V was cut by 2 bases and J by 5 bases, with 15 bases left in between. CDR3 DNA sequence: TGTGCCAGCAGCTTATCGTTGGGGACCTTGACTGAAGCTTTCTTT. This encodes CASSLSLGTLTEAFF. Looking up the rest from reference TRBV7-9 and TRBJ1-1 gives the full variable domain: DTGVSQNPRHKITKRGQNVTFRCDPISEHNRLYWYRQTLGQGPEFLTYFQNEAQLEKSRLLSDRFSAERPKGSFSTLEIQRTEQGDSAMYLCASSLSLGTLTEAFFGQGTRLTVV.

This clonotype was seen at least ten times. V gene TRBV12-3 or TRBV12-4 combines with J gene TRBJ2-1; TRBD2 agrees at 7 bases. This CDR3 has 14 amino acids. Losses at the gene ends were 0 bases for V and 10 bases for J; bases not matched to a gene: 6. The CDR3 loop is CASSLAGGFGEQFF. CDR3 DNA sequence: TGTGCCAGCAGTTTAGCGGGGGGGTTTGGGGAGCAGTTCTTC.

This chain joins TRBV2 and TRBJ2-7; possibly TRBD1 for D (6 bases). This CDR3 contains 13 residues. Germline-derived CDR1 and CDR2 are SNHLY and FYNNEI. Trimming cost V 5 bases and J 6 bases, with 14 bases left between them. The CDR3 DNA follows: TGTGCCAGCAGTCGTGGACAGTTCTCCGAGCAGTACTTC. Translated: CASSRGQFSEQYF.

Only one count was recorded for this clonotype. The chain has TRBV20-1 and TRBJ2-5, with a weak D call TRBD2 (6 bases). The germline V and J ends were trimmed by 7 bases and 3 bases, with 12 bases remaining between them. The V gene's germline CDR1 is DFQATT and CDR2 SNEGSKA (reference sequence). The CDR3 is 12 residues long. CDR3 sequence: CSGGAGKETQYF. The CDR3 bases are TGCAGTGGAGGCGCGGGGAAAGAGACCCAGTACTTC.

This rearrangement joins TRBV3-1 to TRBJ2-7; no firm D call. CDR3 length equals 16 residues. CDR1 is LGHDT, CDR2 YNNKEL, per germline (reference sequence). The germline V and J ends were trimmed by 0 bases and 0 bases, with 12 bases remaining between them. Written as DNA, the CDR3 is TGTGCCAGCAGCCAAGATTTGAAGGAATTCTCCTACGAGCAGTACTTC. Its translation is CASSQDLKEFSYEQYF.

V and J are TRBV27 and TRBJ1-2; 11 bases line up with TRBD1. CDR3 length: 16 residues. With 5 bases clipped from V and 5 bases from J, the junction kept 10 bases outside the gene matches. Germline V gene lookup returns CDR1 MNHEY and CDR2 SMNVEV (reference sequence). The chain's CDR3 is CASSPRGTGGWYGYTF. The CDR3 DNA is TGTGCCAGCAGTCCCCGAGGGACAGGGGGTTGGTATGGCTACACCTTC.

The gene calls are TRBV5-4 and TRBJ2-7, with TRBD1 matching over 9 bases. Looked up from germline, CDR1 is SGHNT and CDR2 is YYREEE (reference sequence). The CDR3 contains 12 residues. The ends lost 5 bases at V and 6 bases at J; junction bases unmatched: 3. CDR3 region: CASRPTGGEQYF. The CDR3 region has the DNA TGTGCCAGCAGACCGACAGGGGGCGAGCAGTACTTC. Complete variable domain (other parts from reference TRBV5-4 and TRBJ2-7): ETGVTQSPTHLIKTRGQQVTLRCSSQSGHNTVSWYQQALGQGPQFIFQYYREEENGRGNFPPRFSGLQFPNYSSELNVNALELDDSALYLCASRPTGGEQYFGPGTRLTVT.

The count of this clonotype is one. The chain carries TRBV5-1 and TRBJ1-1, with a tentative D call TRBD1 (5 bases). This CDR3 has 14 amino acids. Looked up from germline, CDR1 is SGHRS and CDR2 is YFSETQ. V was cut by 6 bases and J by 1 base, with 13 bases left in between. The CDR3 protein is CASTPQGRNTEAFF. CDR3 DNA sequence: TGCGCCAGCACCCCGCAGGGCAGGAACACTGAAGCTTTCTTT.

This clonotype was picked up a small number of times. The chain has TRBV27 and TRBJ2-1; TRBD2 is a possible D gene (5 bases). V was cut by 6 bases and J by 0 bases, with 18 bases left in between. CDR1 and CDR2 (germline): MNHEY, SMNVEV (reference sequence). This CDR3 has 17 amino acids. The CDR3 DNA reads as TGTGCCAGCAGGCCTAATGGGAGAGACAACTCCTACAATGAGCAGTTCTTC. This encodes CASRPNGRDNSYNEQFF.

This chain links TRBV12-3 or TRBV12-4 with TRBJ2-5, with 9 bases fitting TRBD2. The CDR3 runs 14 residues. With 6 bases clipped from V and 0 bases from J, the junction kept 2 bases outside the gene matches. CDR3 in DNA: TGTGCCAGCAGGAGACTAGCGGACCAAGAGACCCAGTACTTC. Its translation: CASRRLADQETQYF.

This clonotype showed up just a few times. The chain couples TRBV3-1 to TRBJ2-3; 15 positions agree with TRBD2. V lost 4 bases to trimming and J lost 2 bases; unmatched junction nucleotides: 4. Germline V gene data show CDR1 as LGHDT and CDR2 as YNNKEL (reference sequence). The CDR3 totals 17 residues. Here the CDR3 DNA reads TGTGCCAGCAGCCGTGGACTAGCGGGAGGGCCCACAGATACGCAGTATTTT. It encodes CASSRGLAGGPTDTQYF.

This clonotype was seen more than once but under ten times. The chain combines TRBV5-1 with TRBJ2-7; 8 nucleotides agree with TRBD1. CDR3 length: 16 residues. Germline V CDR1 and CDR2: SGHRS, YFSETQ. V was clipped by 4 bases and J by 1 base; unmatched bases: 10. CDR3 DNA sequence: TGCGCCAGCAGCACATTGACAGGGGAGGTATCCTACGAGCAGTACTTC. Its protein product is CASSTLTGEVSYEQYF.

This sequence joins TRBV7-9 and TRBJ2-3; D call uncertain. V was shortened by 4 bases and J by 4 bases, with 9 bases between the two germline ends. This CDR3 is 13 amino acids long. Looked up from germline, CDR1 is SEHNR and CDR2 is FQNEAQ (reference sequence). CDR3 sequence reads: CASSYEWADTQYF. The CDR3, as DNA: TGTGCCAGCAGCTATGAGTGGGCAGATACGCAGTATTTT.

This clonotype showed up just a few times. The V and J genes are TRBV4-2 and TRBJ2-5; 9 bases fit TRBD1. Trimming removed 0 bases from V and 5 bases from J; junction bases left unmatched: 10. The CDR3 spans 17 residues. Germline V lookup: CDR1 LGHNA, CDR2 YNFKEQ. The CDR3 loop reads CASSQEVGQGGRETQYF. DNA for the CDR3: TGTGCCAGCAGCCAAGAGGTGGGACAGGGTGGTCGGGAGACCCAGTACTTC.

J is TRBJ2-7 and V is TRBV5-1; 7 bases line up with TRBD1. V lost 0 bases and J lost 3; bases outside the gene matches: 3. The CDR3 totals 14 residues. CDR1 and CDR2 (germline): SGHRS, YFSETQ. CDR3: CASSLVGTDYEQYF. CDR3 sequence (DNA): TGCGCCAGCAGCTTGGTGGGGACAGACTACGAGCAGTACTTC.

This clonotype was counted only a few times. The V gene is TRBV20-1, the J gene TRBJ2-4; 8 positions agree with TRBD2. Germline CDR1 reads DFQATT; CDR2 reads SNEGSKA (reference sequence). The V gene end was trimmed by 3 bases and the J gene end by 6 bases; junction bases not matched to a gene: 13. The CDR3 extends over 16 amino acids. The CDR3 sequence: CSARVPGLVSRNIQYF. CDR3 DNA sequence: TGCAGTGCTAGGGTACCGGGACTAGTTTCGCGAAACATTCAGTACTTC.

The CDR3 DNA reads as TGTGCCAGCAGCTTGGGGACTAAGGGACAGGGTTTCCACGAGCAGTACTTC. Translation gives CASSLGTKGQGFHEQYF. This rearrangement joins TRBV5-6 to TRBJ2-7; 9 nucleotides align to TRBD1. J gave up 5 bases and V 0 bases, and 12 bases lay outside the gene matches. The CDR3 is made up of 17 amino acids. Germline CDR1 and CDR2: SGHDT and YYEEEE. The complete variable domain, with remaining parts taken from reference TRBV5-6 and TRBJ2-7, reads DAGVTQSPTHLIKTRGQQVTLRCSPKSGHDTVSWYQQALGQGPQFIFQYYEEEERQRGNFPDRFSGHQFPNYSSELNVNALLLGDSALYLCASSLGTKGQGFHEQYFGPGTRLTVT.

This sequence joins TRBV7-2 and TRBJ2-2; no reliable D call. Germline-derived CDR1 and CDR2 are SGHTA and FQGNSA. The CDR3 covers 12 residues. The V and J ends lost 6 bases and 6 bases respectively, with 8 bases between them. CDR3 in DNA: TGTGCCAGCAGAGGGATGGCCGGGGAGCTGTTTTTT. Protein product: CASRGMAGELFF.

This clonotype was seen a handful of times. The chain is built from TRBV27 and TRBJ2-1; possibly TRBD2 for D (5 bases). CDR1 MNHEY and CDR2 SMNVEV come from the germline V gene (reference sequence). V lost 5 bases, J lost 5 bases, and 19 bases lay in between. This CDR3 comprises 16 residues. This CDR3 reads CASSRQPTAGDNEQFF. CDR3 bases: TGTGCCAGCAGTCGCCAACCAACGGCCGGGGACAATGAGCAGTTCTTC.

The table lists this clonotype with a few counts. This rearrangement joins TRBV6-5 to TRBJ2-7; D is ambiguous. The CDR3 consists of 13 residues. Trimming took 6 bases from V and 4 from J, leaving 13 bases between them. CDR1 and CDR2 from the germline V gene are MNHEY and SVGAGI. The CDR3 DNA is TGTGCCAGCAGCACTGGGCATGGTTACGAGCAGTACTTC. It specifies CASSTGHGYEQYF.

The chain carries TRBV19 and TRBJ2-7, with TRBD1 identical over 10 bases. The CDR3 is 15 amino acids. Germline CDR1 is LNHDA and CDR2 is SQIVND (reference sequence). V lost 6 bases and J lost 4; bases outside the gene matches: 9. CDR3 sequence: CASSPARTGGYEQYF. The CDR3 DNA is TGTGCCAGTAGCCCCGCCCGGACAGGGGGTTACGAGCAGTACTTC.

The chain couples TRBV9 to TRBJ2-1, with 9 nucleotides matching TRBD1. CDR3 length equals 18 residues. V was clipped by 3 bases and J by 3 bases; unmatched bases: 13. The germline V gene has CDR1 SGDLS and CDR2 YYNGEE. In nucleotides, the CDR3 is TGTGCCAGCAGCGCGGCACCCCCGGGACAGGGAGGCTACAATGAGCAGTTCTTC. Translated: CASSAAPPGQGGYNEQFF. Drawing the rest from reference TRBV9 and TRBJ2-1, the complete variable domain is DSGVTQTPKHLITATGQRVTLRCSPRSGDLSVYWYQQSLDQGLQFLIQYYNGEERAKGNILERFSAQQFPDLHSELNLSSLELGDSALYFCASSAAPPGQGGYNEQFFGPGTRLTVL.

V is TRBV20-1 and J is TRBJ2-4; no clear D gene. Germline loops: CDR1 DFQATT, CDR2 SNEGSKA (reference sequence). The CDR3 runs to 14 residues. Trimming left V 0 bases short and J 0 bases short, with 6 bases between. The CDR3 DNA follows: TGCAGTGCTAGAGATCGTGTAGCCAAAAACATTCAGTACTTC. It specifies CSARDRVAKNIQYF.

The CDR3 DNA sequence: TGTGCCAGCAGCCCGGGGACGCCCAAAGAGACCCAGTACTTC. It is translated as CASSPGTPKETQYF. The V call is TRBV7-3, the J call TRBJ2-5; tentatively, D is TRBD1 or TRBD2 (5 bases each). The CDR3 has 14 residues. Trimming removed 5 bases from V and 3 bases from J, with 13 bases in between. In germline, CDR1 is SGHTA, CDR2 FQGTGA.

V and J are TRBV11-2 and TRBJ2-1; TRBD1 aligns across 9 bases. Germline V gives CDR1 SGHAT, CDR2 FQNNGV. The CDR3 runs 14 residues. J gave up 5 bases and V 3 bases, and 2 bases lay outside the gene matches. This chain's CDR3 is CASSFGTGNNEQFF. CDR3 nucleotides: TGTGCCAGCAGCTTCGGGACAGGGAACAATGAGCAGTTCTTC.

The chain carries TRBV7-9 and TRBJ2-7; D gene uncertain. Trimming pared 5 bases from V and 7 bases from J, leaving 9 bases between. Germline V gene data show CDR1 as SEHNR and CDR2 as FQNEAQ (reference sequence). The CDR3 runs to 11 residues. The CDR3 DNA reads as TGTGCCAGCAGCCTTGCAGAAGAGCAGTACTTC. This encodes CASSLAEEQYF.